These T cell receptor beta chains were read from a single sample in a study of cytomegalovirus exposure and HLA in healthy donors. The data were produced by immunoSEQ multiplex PCR, yet TCRdb's version contains in-frame clones alone and is incomplete. The data show about 130,000 clones, 60% to 80% seen once. Sample: PBMCs. Every receptor here comes from a man younger than 40 in good health and CMV-seronegative. The CDR3 runs from the conserved cysteine through the conserved F or W. The D gene is left open where the match is weak. Rows give clone size only sometimes, using once, few, many, or a class for an expanded clone.

clone_size	v_call	j_call	d_call	cdr3_length	cdr3_nt	cdr3_aa
NA	TRBV27	TRBJ2-1	TRBD2	16	TGTGCCAGCAGTTACTCTGCGGGGGGGCTCTACAATGAGCAGTTCTTC	CASSYSAGGLYNEQFF
few	TRBV4-2	TRBJ2-7	NA	13	TGTGCCAGCAGCCAAGCAGCGGTTGACGAGCAGTACTTC	CASSQAAVDEQYF
NA	TRBV30	TRBJ2-3	NA	11	TGTGCCTGGAGTTCGACGGGTACGCAGTATTTT	CAWSSTGTQYF
once	TRBV13	TRBJ2-7	TRBD2	17	TGTGCCAGCAGCCTGCTGACTAGCGGGGGGGCGTTGGTCGAGCAGTACTTC	CASSLLTSGGALVEQYF
NA	TRBV28	TRBJ1-2	TRBD1	15	TGTGCCAGCAGTTCGACGGGACAGGGGGCGCTTGGCTACACCTTC	CASSSTGQGALGYTF
NA	TRBV30	TRBJ2-1	TRBD2	11	TGTGCCTCTAGCGGGGGGAATGAGCAGTTCTTC	CASSGGNEQFF
NA	TRBV5-4	TRBJ1-6	NA	14	TGTGCCAGCAGCTTGCAGGGTCCAAATTCACCCCTCCACTTT	CASSLQGPNSPLHF
NA	TRBV28	TRBJ1-2	TRBD1	15	TGTGCCAGCAGTTTTCCCCAAGGACAGGATGAAGGCTACACCTTC	CASSFPQGQDEGYTF
once	TRBV19	TRBJ2-3	NA	13	TGTGCCAGTACCGGCCGACTAAGGGATACGCAGTATTTT	CASTGRLRDTQYF
few	TRBV18	TRBJ2-2	TRBD1	15	TGTGCCAGCTCACCCCGACAGGGGGGCACCGGGGAGCTGTTTTTT	CASSPRQGGTGELFF
once	TRBV19	TRBJ2-1	NA	13	TGTGCCAGTAGTATACAGGAGACAGGTGAGCAGTTCTTC	CASSIQETGEQFF
NA	TRBV6-7	TRBJ2-5	TRBD2	15	TGTGCCAGCAGTTGCCCTAGCGGGGGGGGAGAGACCCAGTACTTC	CASSCPSGGGETQYF
NA	TRBV6-1	TRBJ1-2	TRBD1	13	TGTGCCAGCAGTGAACACAGGGGTAATGGCTACACCTTC	CASSEHRGNGYTF
few	TRBV5-5	TRBJ2-2	TRBD1	16	TGTGCCAGCAGCTCGACTGGGGGACAGGGGACCGGGGAGCTGTTTTTT	CASSSTGGQGTGELFF
NA	TRBV6-5	TRBJ2-7	NA	11	TGTGCCAGCAGAAGGAGTGAGGAGCAGTACTTC	CASRRSEEQYF
NA	TRBV19	TRBJ2-3	NA	11	TGTGCCAGTAGTACGGCAGATACGCAGTATTTT	CASSTADTQYF
NA	TRBV7-9	TRBJ2-7	TRBD1	14	TGTGCCAGCAGCCTCCGGGACAGAGGTTACGAGCAGTACTTC	CASSLRDRGYEQYF
once	TRBV9	TRBJ2-3	NA	17	TGTGCCAGCAGCGTCTCCAACCAGGGGGGCGGCACAGATACGCAGTATTTT	CASSVSNQGGGTDTQYF
NA	TRBV4-1	TRBJ1-1	TRBD1	16	TGTGCCAGCAGCCAAGATAAAGGACAGGGAAACACTGAAGCTTTCTTT	CASSQDKGQGNTEAFF
NA	TRBV9	TRBJ2-7	NA	14	TGTGCCAGCAGCGTAGCGGAGGGGAGCCACGAGCAGTACTTC	CASSVAEGSHEQYF
NA	TRBV28	TRBJ1-5	TRBD1	15	TGTGCCAGCAGTGTCGGACAGGGTTATCGTCAGCCCCAGCATTTT	CASSVGQGYRQPQHF
NA	TRBV7-9	TRBJ2-7	TRBD1	15	TGTGCCAGCAGCTTCGGACAGGGCAAAACCTACGAGCAGTACTTC	CASSFGQGKTYEQYF
once	TRBV9	TRBJ2-7	NA	14	TGTGCCAGCAGCCCGATGGGGGGCTCCTACGAGCAGTACTTC	CASSPMGGSYEQYF
few	TRBV7-9	TRBJ2-7	NA	15	TGTGCCAGCAGTCCCTCAAAAAGGGGCTCCTACGAGCAGTACTTC	CASSPSKRGSYEQYF
NA	TRBV2	TRBJ2-7	NA	14	TGTGCCAGCAGTGATGTGGGGACATCCTACGAGCAGTACTTC	CASSDVGTSYEQYF
NA	TRBV30	TRBJ2-1	TRBD1	12	TGTGCCTGGAGCAACAGGGGTAATGAGCAGTTCTTC	CAWSNRGNEQFF
NA	TRBV29-1	TRBJ1-1	NA	13	TGCAGCGTTGAACGGGCAGGGGACACTGAAGCTTTCTTT	CSVERAGDTEAFF
NA	TRBV2	TRBJ2-2	TRBD2	15	TGTGCCAGCAGCGAAACTAGCGGGGTCGCCGGGGAGCTGTTTTTT	CASSETSGVAGELFF
NA	TRBV2	TRBJ2-1	TRBD1	16	TGTGCCAGCACTGGACGAGCCGGGACAGGGTACAATGAGCAGTTCTTC	CASTGRAGTGYNEQFF
NA	TRBV4-3	TRBJ2-7	NA	16	TGCGCCAGCAGCCAAGATCTTGGTCAGGGCGGCAACGAGCAGTACTTC	CASSQDLGQGGNEQYF
once	TRBV10-3	TRBJ2-7	TRBD1	15	TGTGCCATCAGGAAATCTACAGGGGGTGGTTACGAGCAGTACTTC	CAIRKSTGGGYEQYF
NA	TRBV10-3	TRBJ2-2	TRBD2	15	TGTGCCACGTCTAGCGGGGCTACGAACACCGGGGAGCTGTTTTTT	CATSSGATNTGELFF
NA	TRBV18	TRBJ1-2	TRBD1	15	TGTGCCAGCTCACCGAACAGGGGTACTGACTATGGCTACACCTTC	CASSPNRGTDYGYTF
NA	TRBV7-9	TRBJ1-2	TRBD1	15	TGTGCCAGCAGCTTGGGCGGACAGGGAGGCTATGGCTACACCTTC	CASSLGGQGGYGYTF
NA	TRBV5-1	TRBJ1-5	NA	15	TGCGCCAGCAGCTTGGAGGGGCAGGGGAATCAGCCCCAGCATTTT	CASSLEGQGNQPQHF
NA	TRBV5-6	TRBJ2-7	TRBD1	14	TGTGCCAGCAGCTGGGGACAGACCTCCCCCGAGCAGTACTTC	CASSWGQTSPEQYF
NA	TRBV2	TRBJ1-1	NA	13	TGTGCCAGCAGCATTGGTGGGGGGACTGAAGCTTTCTTT	CASSIGGGTEAFF
NA	TRBV25-1	TRBJ2-7	NA	17	TGTGCCAGCAGTGAATGGGGTTACAAGGCGGGGAGCTACGAGCAGTACTTC	CASSEWGYKAGSYEQYF
few	TRBV14	TRBJ1-4	TRBD1	15	TGTGCCAGCAGCTACCGAACAGGGGCGGGTGAAAAACTGTTTTTT	CASSYRTGAGEKLFF
NA	TRBV4-1	TRBJ2-7	NA	13	TGCGCCAGCAGCCAAGGTCCAGCCTACGAGCAGTACTTC	CASSQGPAYEQYF
NA	TRBV2	TRBJ1-1	NA	14	TGTGCCAGCAGTGAACGGGTTCCGAACACTGAAGCTTTCTTT	CASSERVPNTEAFF
once	TRBV7-9	TRBJ2-3	TRBD2	17	TGTGCCGTTCCCTTAGGCCAGCGGGGGGCCCGCACAGATACGCAGTATTTT	CAVPLGQRGARTDTQYF
NA	TRBV7-9	TRBJ2-7	NA	15	TGTGCCAGCAGCTTAGTGGGCAGGGGCAACTACGAGCAGTACTTC	CASSLVGRGNYEQYF
NA	TRBV15	TRBJ2-7	TRBD1	15	TGTGCCACCAGCAGAGACCTTGACAGGGCCCACGAGCAGTACTTC	CATSRDLDRAHEQYF
few	TRBV7-9	TRBJ1-2	TRBD1	14	TGTGCCAGCACCCCAGGGGGGTCGAACTATGGCTACACCTTC	CASTPGGSNYGYTF
NA	TRBV27	TRBJ2-7	TRBD2	14	TGTGCCAGCAGCCTTGGGACTAGCGATTACGAGCAGTACTTC	CASSLGTSDYEQYF
few	TRBV6-4	TRBJ1-5	TRBD1	16	TGTGCCAGCCTGAGGAAGGGGGCGCCCCCCAATCAGCCCCAGCATTTT	CASLRKGAPPNQPQHF
NA	TRBV10-3	TRBJ2-5	NA	14	TGTGCCATCAGTGAGTTTCGCACGCGAGAGACCCAGTACTTC	CAISEFRTRETQYF
NA	TRBV7-8	TRBJ2-6	NA	16	TGTGCCAGCAGCTTAGTTGTGGCCTCTGGGGCCAACGTCCTGACTTTC	CASSLVVASGANVLTF
few	TRBV27	TRBJ2-7	TRBD1	17	TGTGCCAGCAGTCCGTCTGACCCGGGACAGAGAACCTACGAGCAGTACTTC	CASSPSDPGQRTYEQYF
NA	TRBV11-2	TRBJ1-2	NA	14	TGTGCCAGCAGCTCGATTCAGGGGAACTATGGCTACACCTTC	CASSSIQGNYGYTF
NA	TRBV7-9	TRBJ2-3	NA	16	TGTGCCAGCAGCTTAGTAGGGGAAGGGTCCACAGATACGCAGTATTTT	CASSLVGEGSTDTQYF
NA	TRBV4-2	TRBJ2-5	TRBD2	17	TGTGCCAGCAGCCAAGATGTAAGGAGCGGGGGCCAAGAGACCCAGTACTTC	CASSQDVRSGGQETQYF
NA	TRBV5-1	TRBJ1-3	NA	13	TGTGCCAGCAGCTTGGGACCGGGGAACACCATATATTTT	CASSLGPGNTIYF